Below, 13 T cell receptor beta chains from the same sample are listed, as sequenced in a study of tissue T cells after allogeneic stem cell transplantation. Time point indicated: mouse harvest day 14 after allogeneic transplant. Mouse grafts combined 10^7 T-cell-depleted bone marrow cells with 10^6 splenic CD5+ T cells. Clones were sequenced by immunoSEQ multiplex PCR, and TCRdb holds only the in-frame ones, with some missing. Of a few thousand clones in the sample, around 45% were seen once. The source material was gut tissue. The source of these receptors is a female BALB/c mouse given C57BL/6 T cells with graft-versus-host disease after an allogeneic hematopoietic cell transplant.

To note about this clone: Gene and germline names: mouse. The DNA ends 1 residue before the CDR3 does, and the rest of the CDR3 is filled in from the germline J gene. The J gene is TRBJ2-3, the V gene TRBV12-2; 8 bases agree with TRBD2. The junction had 5 bases not matched to a gene; V was cut back by 4 bases and J by 0 bases. The CDR3 totals 15 residues. CDR1 is SGHLS, CDR2 HYDKME, per germline. The chain's CDR3 is CASSRGGASAETLYF. CDR3 bases read: TGTGCCAGCTCGCGCGGGGGGGCAAGTGCAGAAACGCTGTAT.

Details on this clone: All gene names here are mouse names. Read coverage stops 1 residue before the CDR3 terminus; the germline J gene supplies the remainder. The rearrangement uses TRBV12-1 and TRBJ2-4; D is perhaps TRBD1 (6 bases). Trimming pared 2 bases from V and 3 bases from J, leaving 8 bases between. This CDR3 is 13 amino acids long. In germline, CDR1 is SGHSN, CDR2 HYEKVE. The sequenced CDR3 bases are TGTGCCAGCTCTCCACAGGGCCAAAACACCTTGTAC. Translation: CASSPQGQNTLY. The full CDR3 protein reads CASSPQGQNTLYF. Using reference TRBV12-1 and TRBJ2-4 for the parts outside the CDR3, the full variable domain is DSGVVQSPRHIIKEKGGRSVLTCIPISGHSNVVWYQQTLGKELKFLIQHYEKVERDKGFLPSRFSVQQFDDYHSEMNMSALELEDSAMYFCASSPQGQNTLYFGAGTRLSVL.

About this clone itself: Genes here carry mouse names. Read data end 1 residue before the CDR3 end; the end is taken from the germline J gene. This sequence joins TRBV29 and TRBJ2-7; 7 bases line up with TRBD2. The CDR3 extends over 13 amino acids. Germline assignment: CDR1 MSHET and CDR2 SYDVDS. V dropped 4 bases and J dropped 0; count of bases not matched to a gene: 0. CDR3 DNA, as far as it was read: TGTGCTAGCAGTTGGGGGGGCTCCTATGAACAGTAC. Its protein product is CASSWGGSYEQY. The entire CDR3 protein reads CASSWGGSYEQYF. Filled out from reference TRBV29 and TRBJ2-7, the complete variable domain reads DMKVTQMPRYLIKRMGENVLLECGQDMSHETMYWYRQDPGLGLQLIYISYDVDSNSEGDIPKGYRVSRKKREHFSLILDSAKTNQTSVYFCASSWGGSYEQYFGPGTRLTVL.

Regarding this clone: All gene names here are mouse names. The read is 1 residue too short to cover the CDR3 end, so that end is filled in from the germline J gene. The rearrangement uses TRBV13-2 and TRBJ2-1; 9 bases align to TRBD2. The germline V gene encodes CDR1 NNHNN and CDR2 SYGAGS (reference sequence). The ends lost 2 bases at V and 1 base at J; junction bases unmatched: 4. This CDR3 has 16 residues. The covered CDR3 bases are TGTGCCAGCGGTGAGAACTGGGGGGCCAACTATGCTGAGCAGTTC. Its translation: CASGENWGANYAEQF. The whole CDR3 sequence is CASGENWGANYAEQFF.

On this clone: Genes and germline come from the mouse. The read ends 1 residue before the CDR3 terminus; that terminus is restored from the germline J gene. V is TRBV19 and J is TRBJ2-7; TRBD1 might be the D (6 bases). V lost 4 bases, J lost 3 bases, and 11 bases lay in between. The germline V gene has CDR1 FNHDT and CDR2 SITEND (reference sequence). The CDR3 covers 13 residues. The CDR3 reads CASSSGVVYEQYF. The DNA read from the CDR3 is TGTGCCAGCAGTTCAGGGGTAGTCTATGAACAGTAC.

Of note for this clone: The gene names here belong to mouse. The read ends 1 residue early relative to the CDR3; the germline J gene fills the gap. V is TRBV12-1 and J is TRBJ2-3, with 11 bases lining up with TRBD2. CDR1 and CDR2 from the germline V gene are SGHSN and HYEKVE. Unmatched junction bases numbered 1, after V lost 1 base and J lost 2 bases. The CDR3 sequence is 15 residues long. This chain's CDR3 is CASSLDWGVAETLYF. CDR3 DNA (partial): TGTGCCAGCTCTCTGGACTGGGGGGTTGCAGAAACGCTGTAT.

This clone is large by share. Mouse gene names and germline throughout. Read data end 1 residue before the CDR3 end; the end is taken from the germline J gene. The chain employs TRBV23 and TRBJ2-2; TRBD2, the table's D call, was not compared with the DNA. Germline V gene lookup returns CDR1 KGHTA and CDR2 FQNQQP. The length of the CDR3 is 18 residues. The CDR3 loop is CSSSQSGWGGANTGQLYF. CDR3 DNA, as far as it was read: TGCTCCAGCAGTCAATCGGGCTGGGGGGGCGCCAACACCGGGCAGCTCTAC.

As concerns this clone: Gene names denote mouse genes. The read halts 1 residue ahead of the CDR3 end, with the missing end drawn from the germline J gene. The chain has TRBV4 and TRBJ1-1; D unresolved. Trimming shortened V by 3 bases and J by 1 base, and 6 bases separated the two germline ends. In germline, CDR1 is LGHDT, CDR2 YNNKQL (reference sequence). There are 13 residues in the CDR3. CDR3 bases read: TGTGCCAGCAGCTATGGCGGGAACACAGAAGTCTTC. Encoded protein: CASSYGGNTEVF. The CDR3 reads in full as CASSYGGNTEVFF.

By share of the sample, this clone is large. Gene and germline names: mouse. The DNA ends 1 residue before the CDR3 does, and the rest of the CDR3 is filled in from the germline J gene. The rearrangement links TRBV26 to TRBJ1-3; D may be TRBD1 (6 bases). Trimming shortened V by 4 bases and J by 1 base, and 11 bases separated the two germline ends. CDR1 and CDR2 from the germline V gene are KGHPV and FQNQEV (reference sequence). The CDR3 is 15 residues long. The CDR3 DNA, read in part, is TGTGCCAGCAGTCCTCGGGGGCCCTCTGGAAATACGCTCTAT. It encodes CASSPRGPSGNTLY. The entire CDR3 reads CASSPRGPSGNTLYF. Filled out from reference TRBV26 and TRBJ1-3, the complete variable domain reads NSKVIQTPRYLVKGQGQKAKMRCIPEKGHPVVFWYQQNKNNEFKFLINFQNQEVLQQIDMTEKRFSAECPSNSPCSLEIQSSEAGDSALYLCASSPRGPSGNTLYFGEGSRLIVV.

Turning to this clone: Genes and germline come from the mouse. The CDR3 extends 1 residue past the end of the read, so its final part is completed from the germline J gene. The rearrangement uses TRBV13-2 and TRBJ1-2; 9 bases line up with TRBD1. The germline V gene encodes CDR1 NNHNN and CDR2 SYGAGS (reference sequence). The trim removed 5 bases at V and 2 bases at J, leaving 1 base unmatched. The CDR3 loop spans 13 amino acids. CDR3 DNA (partial): TGTGCCAGCGGAGACAGGGGGAACTCCGACTACACC. As protein: CASGDRGNSDYT. The whole CDR3 sequence is CASGDRGNSDYTF.

Concerning this clone itself: Here the gene names and germline are mouse. The read gets to within 1 residue of the CDR3 end, and the germline J gene fills in the rest. This chain joins TRBV12-1 and TRBJ1-2; TRBD1 matches 9 bases. V was pared by 3 bases and J by 4 bases, with 8 bases of the junction left unmatched. The CDR3 consists of 15 residues. From germline, CDR1 is SGHSN and CDR2 HYEKVE. CDR3 loop: CASSWDRAQGSDYTF. The sequenced part of the CDR3 DNA is TGTGCCAGCTCTTGGGACAGGGCCCAAGGCTCCGACTACACC.

A remark on this clone: Gene names and germline refer to mouse. The read halts 1 residue ahead of the CDR3 end, with the missing end drawn from the germline J gene. V is TRBV26 and J is TRBJ2-1; D is unclear. V was shortened by 2 bases and J by 0 bases, with 8 bases between the two germline ends. The CDR3 is 15 residues long. Germline CDR1 and CDR2: KGHPV and FQNQEV (reference sequence). CDR3 DNA (partial): TGTGCCAGCAGTCTGGATTGGAGTAACTATGCTGAGCAGTTC. Protein sequence: CASSLDWSNYAEQF. The entire CDR3 protein is CASSLDWSNYAEQFF.

Notes on this clone: Germline and genes: mouse. CDR3 in amino acids: CASSLEEGTEVFF. The DNA read from the CDR3 is TGTGCCAGCAGTTTAGAGGAGGGCACAGAAGTCTTC. The chain joins TRBV15 to TRBJ1-1; D remains unclear. The sequenced fragment ends 1 residue before the CDR3 boundary, so the rest is inferred from the germline J gene. Germline V gene sequence: CDR1 SGHND, CDR2 FRSKSL. V lost 1 base to trimming and J lost 4 bases, with 7 bases between them. This CDR3 is 13 amino acids long.